A selection of T cell receptor beta chains follows, all from one sample in a study of brain metastases from non-small cell lung cancer. Sequencing was performed with immunoSEQ multiplex PCR; in TCRdb, only in-frame clones are kept and a portion is missing. Counted here are approximately 2,600 clones, around nine tenths occurring once; the ten biggest clones make up 3.8%. The sample taken for sequencing was primary lung tumor tissue. The receptors were gathered from a donor at least 40 years old with non-small cell lung cancer. CDR3s include the opening cysteine and the closing phenylalanine or tryptophan. The D gene is left open where the match is weak. Expanded clones get a size class; other rows say once, few or many, or leave the size out.

CDR3 DNA,CDR3 protein,D gene,clone size,J gene,V gene
TGTGCCAGCAGCTTATACAGCTCCTACGAGCAGTACTTC,CASSLYSSYEQYF,.,.,TRBJ2-7,TRBV7-3
TGTGCCAGCAGTTTGTCTAGCGGGAGCCACAATGAGCAGTTCTTC,CASSLSSGSHNEQFF,TRBD2,.,TRBJ2-1,TRBV28
TGTGCCAGCAACGCCCCGACAGCCTATAATTCACCCCTCCACTTT,CASNAPTAYNSPLHF,.,once,TRBJ1-6,TRBV28
TGTGCCAGCGCCAAGAGGGCGGGGCCAGGGCGGACCCAGTACTTC,CASAKRAGPGRTQYF,.,.,TRBJ2-5,TRBV27
TGTGCCAGTAGTCCCTCTAGCGACTCCTACAATGAGCAGTTCTTC,CASSPSSDSYNEQFF,.,.,TRBJ2-1,TRBV19
TGTGCCAGCAGTCCTCAGCGGCGAGAGACCCAGTACTTC,CASSPQRRETQYF,.,.,TRBJ2-5,TRBV6-5
TGTGCCAGCAGCCTCGAACTTTCCCCCCCCCTCCACTTT,CASSLELSPPLHF,.,.,TRBJ1-6,TRBV25-1
TGTGCCAGCAGTAGCGGGACATACTACAATGAGCAGTTCTTC,CASSSGTYYNEQFF,.,.,TRBJ2-1,TRBV6-5
TGCAGCGTTGTAGTCAGGGGGCTCTCCTACGAGCAGTACTTC,CSVVVRGLSYEQYF,TRBD1,.,TRBJ2-7,TRBV29-1
TGTGCCAGCAGCTTGAAGACAGCCTACAATGAGCAGTTCTTC,CASSLKTAYNEQFF,.,.,TRBJ2-1,TRBV7-8
TGTGCCAGCTCGAACGGGGAGACCCAGTACTTC,CASSNGETQYF,.,.,TRBJ2-5,TRBV6-4
TGTGCCAGCCTGACGACCGGAACTGAAGCTTTCTTT,CASLTTGTEAFF,.,.,TRBJ1-1,TRBV2
TGTGCCAGCAGCAGACAGTTGAACACTGAAGCTTTCTTT,CASSRQLNTEAFF,.,.,TRBJ1-1,TRBV7-7
TGCAGTGCTAGTAGTCACTCTAGCGGTGTGAACAATGAGCAGTTCTTC,CSASSHSSGVNNEQFF,TRBD2,.,TRBJ2-1,TRBV20-1
TGTGCCACCAGCAGGTATGATGGGGTCCCCGGCTTC,CATSRYDGVPGF,.,.,TRBJ2-7,TRBV15
TGTGCCAGTAGTACCTTACAGGGCAATCAGCCCCAGCATTTT,CASSTLQGNQPQHF,.,.,TRBJ1-5,TRBV19
TGTGCCAGCAGCTTGAAAGGGTACAACACTGAAGCTTTCTTT,CASSLKGYNTEAFF,.,.,TRBJ1-1,TRBV5-4
TGTGCCAGCAGCCTCAGCCTGTCAGGGATCCAGGATACGCAGTATTTT,CASSLSLSGIQDTQYF,.,.,TRBJ2-3,TRBV7-2
TGTGCCAGCAGCCTGGACGGGAAGGGGAGGGCAGATACGCAGTATTTT,CASSLDGKGRADTQYF,TRBD2,.,TRBJ2-3,TRBV4-2
TGTGCCAGCAGGAGGGGGTCGATCCAAGAGACCCAGTACTTC,CASRRGSIQETQYF,.,.,TRBJ2-5,TRBV7-9
TGTGCCAGTGGACTACACCGGGCAGATACGCAGTATTTT,CASGLHRADTQYF,.,.,TRBJ2-3,TRBV7-8
TGTGCCATCAGTGAGTCGAGCGGGAGATCTGATACGCAGTATTTT,CAISESSGRSDTQYF,TRBD2,.,TRBJ2-3,TRBV10-3
TGCGCCAGCAGCTTGGCTTCAGACACTGAAGCTTTCTTT,CASSLASDTEAFF,.,.,TRBJ1-1,TRBV5-1
TGTGCCAGTAGTGCCACAGGGGGCGGAAAAAAACTGTTTTTT,CASSATGGGKKLFF,TRBD1,.,TRBJ1-4,TRBV19
TGCGCCAGCAGCTCCCAGGCCGGAGACTCTGGAAACACCATATATTTT,CASSSQAGDSGNTIYF,.,.,TRBJ1-3,TRBV5-1
TGTGCCAGCAGCTTCATGGGCGGAAGCTCCTACGAGCAGTACTTC,CASSFMGGSSYEQYF,.,once,TRBJ2-7,TRBV7-9
TGTGCCAGCAGCCTAGGACTAGCGGGACGCTACGAGCAGTACTTC,CASSLGLAGRYEQYF,TRBD2,.,TRBJ2-7,TRBV9
TGTGCCACCAGCAGAGGCCAAGTAGAGGAGCAATTCTTC,CATSRGQVEEQFF,.,.,TRBJ2-1,TRBV15
TGTGCCAGCAGCCCCCGGCTAGCGCTCCAAGAGACCCAGTACTTC,CASSPRLALQETQYF,.,few,TRBJ2-5,TRBV7-9
TGTGCCAGCAGCTTAGGGCAGTCATATGGCTACACCTTC,CASSLGQSYGYTF,.,.,TRBJ1-2,TRBV13
TGTGCCAGCAGCTTGGGGGTTGATGCGAGACAAGAGATCCAGTACTTC,CASSLGVDARQEIQYF,.,.,TRBJ2-5,TRBV5-4
TGTGCCAGCAGCGTTGGGGCAGGGAACACTGAAGCTTTCTTT,CASSVGAGNTEAFF,.,.,TRBJ1-1,TRBV9
TGTGCCAGCAGCTTATGGGGGGGGCGCGACACCGGGGAGCTGTTTTTT,CASSLWGGRDTGELFF,.,.,TRBJ2-2,TRBV7-9
TGTGCCTGGAGAGGACAGGGAAGTCATGGCTACACCTTC,CAWRGQGSHGYTF,TRBD1,.,TRBJ1-2,TRBV30
TGTGCCAGCAGTGAAGCGACCGGGACAGGGCATCAGCCCCAGCATTTT,CASSEATGTGHQPQHF,TRBD1,.,TRBJ1-5,TRBV2
TGTGCCAGCAGCTTAAAGAACACCGGGGAGCTGTTTTTT,CASSLKNTGELFF,.,.,TRBJ2-2,TRBV7-2
TGTGCCAGCAGTTCCACAGGGGCCGGAAACACCATATATTTT,CASSSTGAGNTIYF,TRBD1,few,TRBJ1-3,TRBV6-5
TGTGCCAGCAGCCCCGGAGACAGGGGCACTGAAGCTTTCTTT,CASSPGDRGTEAFF,TRBD1,.,TRBJ1-1,TRBV3-1/TRBV3-2
TGTGCCAGCAGTTACGCCCAGACTCAGGAAGCTTTCTTT,CASSYAQTQEAFF,.,.,TRBJ1-1,TRBV6-6
TGTGCCAGTAGTTATGGCGGCTATGAGCAGTACTTC,CASSYGGYEQYF,.,.,TRBJ2-7,TRBV19
TGTGCCAGTGGGAGCGGGAGGGGTGGCAATCAGCCCCAGCATTTT,CASGSGRGGNQPQHF,.,.,TRBJ1-5,TRBV6-5
TGTGCCAGCAGCTTCATTGGGGGAAGCAATCAGCCCCAGCATTTT,CASSFIGGSNQPQHF,.,.,TRBJ1-5,TRBV6-2/TRBV6-3
TGCGCCAGCAGTGAGTCGTTGTGGGACAGGGGGGTAGATCAGCCCCAGCATTTT,CASSESLWDRGVDQPQHF,TRBD1,.,TRBJ1-5,TRBV10-2
TGTGCCAGTAGTAGTCAGAGAAATCAGCCCCAGCATTTT,CASSSQRNQPQHF,.,once,TRBJ1-5,TRBV19
TGTGCCAGCAGTTACCGGGGGACAGCCTTCTATGGCTACACCTTC,CASSYRGTAFYGYTF,TRBD1,once,TRBJ1-2,TRBV6-5
TGTGCCAGCAGTTACTCGGGTCGAATGCTTCGCTCACCCCTCCACTTT,CASSYSGRMLRSPLHF,.,once,TRBJ1-6,TRBV6-8
TGTGCCAGCAGTTACTCTGGAAACACCATATATTTT,CASSYSGNTIYF,.,.,TRBJ1-3,TRBV6-5
TGTGCCAGCAGCCATCCCCTAGCGGGTGCCTACGAGCAGTACTTC,CASSHPLAGAYEQYF,TRBD2,.,TRBJ2-7,TRBV7-9
TGTGCCAGCAGCACGACCCACACCACTAACTATGGCTACACCTTC,CASSTTHTTNYGYTF,.,.,TRBJ1-2,TRBV7-2
TGTGCCAGCAGCTCAGCGGGGACTACAAACAATGAGCAGTTCTTC,CASSSAGTTNNEQFF,TRBD2,.,TRBJ2-1,TRBV11-3
TGTGCCATGGAGGCCGGCGGGGGGAGCGAGCAGTACTTC,CAMEAGGGSEQYF,TRBD2,.,TRBJ2-7,TRBV30
TGTGCCAGCAGCAATGAGGAGCGGGCTCCCACAGATACGCAGTATTTT,CASSNEERAPTDTQYF,.,.,TRBJ2-3,TRBV21-1
TGTGCCACCAGCAGAGTCGGACAGGGGGCAAACATTCAGTACTTC,CATSRVGQGANIQYF,TRBD1,.,TRBJ2-4,TRBV15
TGTGCCAGCTCCTCGACTGCAGATAATTCACCCCTCCACTTT,CASSSTADNSPLHF,.,.,TRBJ1-6,TRBV18
TGTGCCAGCAGCTTGGACAGACCCACCGGGGAGCTGTTTTTT,CASSLDRPTGELFF,.,.,TRBJ2-2,TRBV5-5